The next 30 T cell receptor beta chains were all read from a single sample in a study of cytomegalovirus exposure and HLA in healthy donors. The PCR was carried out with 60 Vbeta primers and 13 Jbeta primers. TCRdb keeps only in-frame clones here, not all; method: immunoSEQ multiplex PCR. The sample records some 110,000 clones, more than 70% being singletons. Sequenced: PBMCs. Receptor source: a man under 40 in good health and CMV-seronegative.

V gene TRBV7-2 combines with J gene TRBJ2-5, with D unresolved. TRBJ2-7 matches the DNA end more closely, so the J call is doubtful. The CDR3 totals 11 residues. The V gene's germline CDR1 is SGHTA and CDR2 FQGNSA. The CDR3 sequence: CASSLYYEQYF. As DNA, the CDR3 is TGTGCCAGCAGCTTATACTACGAGCAGTACTTC.

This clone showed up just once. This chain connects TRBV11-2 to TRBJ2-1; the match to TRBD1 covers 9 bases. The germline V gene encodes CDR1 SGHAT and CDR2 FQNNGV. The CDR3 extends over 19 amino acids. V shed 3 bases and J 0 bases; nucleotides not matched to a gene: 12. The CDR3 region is CASSFPGQGTLSSYNEQFF. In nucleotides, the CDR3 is TGTGCCAGCAGCTTCCCTGGACAGGGGACCCTTAGCTCCTACAATGAGCAGTTCTTC.

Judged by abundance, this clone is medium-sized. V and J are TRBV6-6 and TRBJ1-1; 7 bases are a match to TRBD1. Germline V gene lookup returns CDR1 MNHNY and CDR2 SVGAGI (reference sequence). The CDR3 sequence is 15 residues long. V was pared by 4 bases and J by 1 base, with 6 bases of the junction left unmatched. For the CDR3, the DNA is TGTGCCAGCAGTTCCCTACAGGGGAGGAACACTGAAGCTTTCTTT. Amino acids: CASSSLQGRNTEAFF.

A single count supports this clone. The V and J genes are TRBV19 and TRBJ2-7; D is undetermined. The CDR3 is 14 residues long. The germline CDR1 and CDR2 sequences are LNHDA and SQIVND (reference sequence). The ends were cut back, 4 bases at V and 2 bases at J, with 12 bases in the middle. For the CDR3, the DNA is TGTGCCAGTAGTAGTGACACACCGGCCTACGAGCAGTACTTC. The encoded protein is CASSSDTPAYEQYF.

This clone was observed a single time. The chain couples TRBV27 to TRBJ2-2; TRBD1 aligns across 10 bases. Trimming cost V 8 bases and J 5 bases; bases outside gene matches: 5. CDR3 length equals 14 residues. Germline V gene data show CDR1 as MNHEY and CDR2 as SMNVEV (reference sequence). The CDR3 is CASGRQGATGELFF. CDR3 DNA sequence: TGTGCCAGCGGCAGACAGGGGGCGACCGGGGAGCTGTTTTTT.

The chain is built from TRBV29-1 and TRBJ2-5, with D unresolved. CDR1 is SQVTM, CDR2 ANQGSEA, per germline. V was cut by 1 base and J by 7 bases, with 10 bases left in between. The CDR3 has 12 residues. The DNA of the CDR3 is TGCAGCGTTGAAGGAATGGTACTGACCCAGTACTTC. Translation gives CSVEGMVLTQYF.

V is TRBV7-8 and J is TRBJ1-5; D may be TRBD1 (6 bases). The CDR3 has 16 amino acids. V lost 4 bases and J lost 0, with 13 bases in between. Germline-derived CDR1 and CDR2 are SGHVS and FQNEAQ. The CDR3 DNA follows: TGTGCCAGCAGCTCCAGTTACAGGGATAGCAATCAGCCCCAGCATTTT. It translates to CASSSSYRDSNQPQHF.

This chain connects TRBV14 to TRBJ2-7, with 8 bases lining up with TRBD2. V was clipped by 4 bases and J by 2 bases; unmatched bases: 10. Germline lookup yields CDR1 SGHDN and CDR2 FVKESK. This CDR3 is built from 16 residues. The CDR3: CASSPGGDIFAYEQYF. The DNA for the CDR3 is TGTGCCAGCAGCCCCGGGGGGGACATATTTGCCTACGAGCAGTACTTC.

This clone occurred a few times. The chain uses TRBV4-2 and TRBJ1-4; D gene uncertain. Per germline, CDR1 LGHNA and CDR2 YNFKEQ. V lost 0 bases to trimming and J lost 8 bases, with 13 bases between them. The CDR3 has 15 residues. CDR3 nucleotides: TGTGCCAGCAGCCAAGACCCGGGTCTTACCGAAAAACTGTTTTTT. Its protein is CASSQDPGLTEKLFF.

CDR3 protein: CASSEARQTSNEQYF. CDR3 sequence (DNA): TGTGCCAGCAGTGAAGCGCGCCAGACTAGCAACGAGCAGTACTTC. The chain is built from TRBV6-1 and TRBJ2-7; 7 positions agree with TRBD2. The CDR3 consists of 15 residues. Germline CDR1 is MNHNS and CDR2 is SASEGT. V was clipped by 0 bases and J by 5 bases; unmatched bases: 7.

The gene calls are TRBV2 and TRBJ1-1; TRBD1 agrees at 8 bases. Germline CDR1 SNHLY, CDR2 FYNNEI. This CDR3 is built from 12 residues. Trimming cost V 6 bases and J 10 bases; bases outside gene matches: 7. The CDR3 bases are TGTGCCAGCAGAACAGGGGGGGGTTCAGCTTTCTTT. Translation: CASRTGGGSAFF.

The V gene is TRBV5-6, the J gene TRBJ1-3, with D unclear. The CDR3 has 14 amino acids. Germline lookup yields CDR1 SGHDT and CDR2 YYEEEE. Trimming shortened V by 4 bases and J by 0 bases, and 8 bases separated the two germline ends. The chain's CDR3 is CASSSRNSGNTIYF. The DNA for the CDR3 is TGTGCCAGCAGCAGCCGTAACTCTGGAAACACCATATATTTT. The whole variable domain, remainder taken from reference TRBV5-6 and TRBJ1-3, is DAGVTQSPTHLIKTRGQQVTLRCSPKSGHDTVSWYQQALGQGPQFIFQYYEEEERQRGNFPDRFSGHQFPNYSSELNVNALLLGDSALYLCASSSRNSGNTIYFGEGSWLTVV.

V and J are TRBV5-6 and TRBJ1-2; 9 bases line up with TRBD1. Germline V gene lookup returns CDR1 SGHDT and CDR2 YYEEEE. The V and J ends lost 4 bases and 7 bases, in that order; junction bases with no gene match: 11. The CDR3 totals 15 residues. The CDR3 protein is CASSASGTGWSGYTF. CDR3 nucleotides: TGTGCCAGCAGCGCTTCCGGGACAGGGTGGTCTGGCTACACCTTC.

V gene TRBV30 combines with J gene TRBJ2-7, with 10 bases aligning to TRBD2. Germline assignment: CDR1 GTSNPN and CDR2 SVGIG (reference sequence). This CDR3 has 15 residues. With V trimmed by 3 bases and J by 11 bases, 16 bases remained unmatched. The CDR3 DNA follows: TGTGCCTGGAGCTCATCCAGCGGGGGGGAGACCTTTGAGTACTTC. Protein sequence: CAWSSSSGGETFEYF.

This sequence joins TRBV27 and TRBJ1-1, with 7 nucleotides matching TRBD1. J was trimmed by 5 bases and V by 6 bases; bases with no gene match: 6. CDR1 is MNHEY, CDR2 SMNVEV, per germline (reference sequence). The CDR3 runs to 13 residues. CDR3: CASRTGWPTEAFF. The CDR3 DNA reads TGTGCCAGCAGGACAGGGTGGCCAACTGAAGCTTTCTTT.

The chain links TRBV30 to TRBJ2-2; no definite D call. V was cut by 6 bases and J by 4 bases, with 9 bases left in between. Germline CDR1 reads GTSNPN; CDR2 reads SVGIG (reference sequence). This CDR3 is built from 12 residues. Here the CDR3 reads CACHATTGELFF. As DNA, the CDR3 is TGTGCCTGCCACGCTACCACCGGGGAGCTGTTTTTT.

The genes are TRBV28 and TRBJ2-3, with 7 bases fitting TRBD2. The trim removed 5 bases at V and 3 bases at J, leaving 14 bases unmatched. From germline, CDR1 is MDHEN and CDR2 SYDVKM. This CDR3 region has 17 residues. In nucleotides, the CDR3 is TGTGCCAGCAGTCCCGGGGAGGGGCCGGGTTGGACAGATACGCAGTATTTT. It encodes CASSPGEGPGWTDTQYF.

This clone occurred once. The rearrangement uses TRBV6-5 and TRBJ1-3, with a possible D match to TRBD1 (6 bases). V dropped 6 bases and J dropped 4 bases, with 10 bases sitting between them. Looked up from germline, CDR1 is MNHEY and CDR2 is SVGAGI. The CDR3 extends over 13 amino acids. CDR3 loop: CASSPGQGNTIYF. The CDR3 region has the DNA TGTGCCAGCAGCCCTGGACAGGGAAACACCATATATTTT.

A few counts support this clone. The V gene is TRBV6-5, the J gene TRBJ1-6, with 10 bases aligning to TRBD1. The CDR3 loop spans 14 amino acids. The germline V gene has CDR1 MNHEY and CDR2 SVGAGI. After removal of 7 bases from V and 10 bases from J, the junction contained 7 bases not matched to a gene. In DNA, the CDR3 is TGTGCCAGCAACGGGGGACAGGGGTACTCACCCCTCCACTTT. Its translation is CASNGGQGYSPLHF.

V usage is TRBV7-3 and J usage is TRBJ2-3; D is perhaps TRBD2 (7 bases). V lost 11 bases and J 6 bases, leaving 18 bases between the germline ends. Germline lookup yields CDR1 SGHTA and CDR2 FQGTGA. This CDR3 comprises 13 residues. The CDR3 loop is CASGAGEWDTQYF. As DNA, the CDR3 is TGTGCCTCGGGGGCGGGAGAATGGGATACGCAGTATTTT.

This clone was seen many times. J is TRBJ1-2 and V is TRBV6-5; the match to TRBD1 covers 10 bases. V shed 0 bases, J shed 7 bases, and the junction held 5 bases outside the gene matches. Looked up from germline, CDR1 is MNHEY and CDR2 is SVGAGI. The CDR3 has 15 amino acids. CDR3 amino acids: CASSYSGQGSGGYTF. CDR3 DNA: TGTGCCAGCAGTTACTCGGGACAGGGGAGCGGTGGCTACACCTTC.

CDR3 DNA: TGTGCCAGCAGTGAAAATATCTATGGCTACACCTTC. Protein sequence: CASSENIYGYTF. This chain joins TRBV2 and TRBJ1-2; unclear D gene. The V gene's germline CDR1 is SNHLY and CDR2 FYNNEI. The germline V and J ends were trimmed by 2 bases and 4 bases, with 5 bases remaining between them. CDR3 length: 12 amino acids.

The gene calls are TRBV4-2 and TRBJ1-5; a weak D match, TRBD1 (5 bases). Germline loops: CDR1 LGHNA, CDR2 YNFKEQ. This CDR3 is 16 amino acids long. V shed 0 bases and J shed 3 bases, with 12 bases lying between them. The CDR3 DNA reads TGTGCCAGCAGCCAAGACGGGGGAACCTACAATCAGCCCCAGCATTTT. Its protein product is CASSQDGGTYNQPQHF.

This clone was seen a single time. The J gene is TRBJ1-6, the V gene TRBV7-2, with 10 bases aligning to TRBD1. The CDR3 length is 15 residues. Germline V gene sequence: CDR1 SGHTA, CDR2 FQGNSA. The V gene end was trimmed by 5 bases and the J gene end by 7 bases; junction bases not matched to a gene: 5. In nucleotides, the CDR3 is TGTGCCAGCAGCAGAGAGACAGGGGGCAATTCACCCCTCCACTTT. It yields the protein CASSRETGGNSPLHF.

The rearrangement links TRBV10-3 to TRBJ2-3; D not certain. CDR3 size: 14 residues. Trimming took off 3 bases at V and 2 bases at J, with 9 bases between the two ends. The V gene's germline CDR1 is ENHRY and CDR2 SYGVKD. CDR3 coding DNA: TGTGCCATCAGTGAACTAAGTAACACAGATACGCAGTATTTT. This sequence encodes CAISELSNTDTQYF.

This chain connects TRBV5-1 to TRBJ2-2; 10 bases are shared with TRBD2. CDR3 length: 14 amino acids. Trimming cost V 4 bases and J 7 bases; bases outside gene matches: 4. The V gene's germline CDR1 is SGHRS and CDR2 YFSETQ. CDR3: CASSTSGVVGELFF. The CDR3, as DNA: TGCGCCAGCAGCACTAGCGGGGTTGTCGGGGAGCTGTTTTTT.

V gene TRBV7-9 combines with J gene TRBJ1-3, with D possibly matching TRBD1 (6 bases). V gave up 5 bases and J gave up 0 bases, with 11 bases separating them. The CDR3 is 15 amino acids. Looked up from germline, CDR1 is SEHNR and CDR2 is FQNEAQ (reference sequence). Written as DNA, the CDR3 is TGTGCCAGCAGCCCGACAGGTAGCTCTGGAAACACCATATATTTT. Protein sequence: CASSPTGSSGNTIYF.

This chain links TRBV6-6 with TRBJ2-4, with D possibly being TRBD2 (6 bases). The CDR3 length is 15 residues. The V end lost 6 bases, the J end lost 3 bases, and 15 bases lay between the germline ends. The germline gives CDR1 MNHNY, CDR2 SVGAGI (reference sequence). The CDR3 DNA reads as TGTGCCAGCAGCGACCCAGCGGGTAGCAAAAACATTCAGTACTTC. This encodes CASSDPAGSKNIQYF.

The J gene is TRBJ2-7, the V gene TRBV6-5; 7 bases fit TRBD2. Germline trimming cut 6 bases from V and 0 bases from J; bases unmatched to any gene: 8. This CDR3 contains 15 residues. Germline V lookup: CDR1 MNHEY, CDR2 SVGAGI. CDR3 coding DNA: TGTGCCAGCAGAGGGTCTAGCGGCCTCTCCTACGAGCAGTACTTC. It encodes CASRGSSGLSYEQYF.

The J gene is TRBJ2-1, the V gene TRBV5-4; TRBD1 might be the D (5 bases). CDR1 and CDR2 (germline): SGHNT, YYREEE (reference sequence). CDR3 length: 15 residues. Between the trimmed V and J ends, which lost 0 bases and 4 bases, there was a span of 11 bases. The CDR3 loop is CASSLEGRAYNEQFF. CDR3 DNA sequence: TGTGCCAGCAGCTTGGAGGGCAGGGCTTACAATGAGCAGTTCTTC.